This T cell receptor beta chain emerged from a study of PD-L1 blockade in urothelial cancer. Looking at the study overall: Patients with male sex and bladder-origin urothelial cancer accounted for about 85% of the roughly 30 enrolled. Whole-study findings and limits: Durable benefit accompanied greater 3-week expansion of tumor-associated blood clones.

Clones were read by immunoSEQ multiplex PCR, and TCRdb kept only the in-frame ones, dropping some. This repertoire shows 85,000 to 100,000 clones, roughly nine tenths found once; its top ten account for more than 8%. Of note for this clone: Antigen: not known.

CDR1 and CDR2 from the germline V gene are SGHAT and FQNNGV. The CDR3 sequence is 16 residues long. Trimming removed 3 bases from V and 0 bases from J, with 11 bases in between. Sequenced material: PBMCs, taken around atezolizumab (anti-PD-L1) treatment. This TCR derives from a man aged 55 to 69 with urothelial cancer. The rearrangement links TRBV11-2 to TRBJ2-2, with a possible D match to TRBD2 (5 bases). CDR3 coding DNA: TGTGCCAGCAGCTTTGCCGGGAACGCGAACACCGGGGAGCTGTTTTTT. This translates into CASSFAGNANTGELFF. The complete variable domain, with remaining parts taken from reference TRBV11-2 and TRBJ2-2, reads EAGVAQSPRYKIIEKRQSVAFWCNPISGHATLYWYQQILGQGPKLLIQFQNNGVVDDSQLPKDRFSAERLKGVDSTLKIQPAKLEDSAVYLCASSFAGNANTGELFFGEGSRLTVL.